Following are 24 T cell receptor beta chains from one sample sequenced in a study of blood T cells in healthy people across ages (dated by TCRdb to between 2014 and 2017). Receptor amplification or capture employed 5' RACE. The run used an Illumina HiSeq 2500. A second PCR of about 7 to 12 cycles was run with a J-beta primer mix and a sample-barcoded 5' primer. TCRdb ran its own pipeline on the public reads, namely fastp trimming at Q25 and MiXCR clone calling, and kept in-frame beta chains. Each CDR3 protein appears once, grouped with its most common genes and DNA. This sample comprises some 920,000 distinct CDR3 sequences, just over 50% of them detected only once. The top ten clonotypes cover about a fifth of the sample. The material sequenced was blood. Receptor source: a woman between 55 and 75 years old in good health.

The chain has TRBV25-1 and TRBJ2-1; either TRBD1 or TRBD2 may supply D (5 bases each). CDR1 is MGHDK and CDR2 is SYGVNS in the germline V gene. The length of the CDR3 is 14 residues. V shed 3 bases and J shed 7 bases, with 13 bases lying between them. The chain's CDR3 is CASSDATRGNEQFF. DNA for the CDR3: TGTGCCAGCAGTGACGCAACGAGGGGTAATGAGCAGTTCTTC.

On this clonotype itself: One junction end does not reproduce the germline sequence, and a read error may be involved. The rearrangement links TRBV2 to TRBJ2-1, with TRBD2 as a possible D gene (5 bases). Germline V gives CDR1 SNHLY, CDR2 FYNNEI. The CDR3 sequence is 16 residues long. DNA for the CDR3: TGTACCAGCAGGAGAGGGCCTACCAATACCTACAATGAGCAGTTCTTC. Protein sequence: CTSRRGPTNTYNEQFF.

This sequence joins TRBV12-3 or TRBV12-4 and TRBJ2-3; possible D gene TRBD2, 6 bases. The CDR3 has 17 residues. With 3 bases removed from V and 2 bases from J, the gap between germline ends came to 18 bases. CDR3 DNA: TGTGCCAGCAGTTTGGGGGAGGCTAGCGTCCACACAGATACGCAGTATTTT. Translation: CASSLGEASVHTDTQYF.

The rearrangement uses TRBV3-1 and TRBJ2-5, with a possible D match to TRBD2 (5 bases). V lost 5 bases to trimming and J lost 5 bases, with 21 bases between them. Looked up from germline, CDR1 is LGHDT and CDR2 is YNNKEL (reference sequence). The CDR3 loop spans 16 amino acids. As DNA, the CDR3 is TGTGCCAGCAGCACCTCCCAGCCCCCTAGCAGGGAGACCCAGTACTTC. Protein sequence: CASSTSQPPSRETQYF.

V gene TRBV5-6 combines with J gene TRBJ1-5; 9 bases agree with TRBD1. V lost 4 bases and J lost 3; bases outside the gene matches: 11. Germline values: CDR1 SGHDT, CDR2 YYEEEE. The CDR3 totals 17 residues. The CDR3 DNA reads TGTGCCAGCAGCGAAGCCGGGACAGGGATCTTCAATCAGCCCCAGCATTTT. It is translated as CASSEAGTGIFNQPQHF.

The DNA of the CDR3 is TGTGCCAGCAGTGAATTCGGCGCCTACGAGCAGTACTTC. This codes for CASSEFGAYEQYF. The chain joins TRBV25-1 to TRBJ2-7; no firm D call. Trimming cost V 1 base and J 2 bases, with 6 bases left between them. Germline CDR1 reads MGHDK; CDR2 reads SYGVNS. There are 13 residues in the CDR3.

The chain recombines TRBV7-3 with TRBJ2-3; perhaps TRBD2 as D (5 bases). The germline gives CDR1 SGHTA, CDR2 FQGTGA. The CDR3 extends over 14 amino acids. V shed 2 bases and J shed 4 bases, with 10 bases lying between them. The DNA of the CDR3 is TGTGCCAGCAGCTTAGGACTGCAGGCAGATACGCAGTATTTT. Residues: CASSLGLQADTQYF.

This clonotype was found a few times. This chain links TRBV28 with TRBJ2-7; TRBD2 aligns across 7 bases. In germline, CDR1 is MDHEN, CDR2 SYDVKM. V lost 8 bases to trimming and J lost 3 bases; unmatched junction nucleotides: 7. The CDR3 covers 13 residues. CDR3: CASGDYSYYEQYF. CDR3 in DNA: TGTGCCAGCGGGGACTACTCTTACTACGAGCAGTACTTC.

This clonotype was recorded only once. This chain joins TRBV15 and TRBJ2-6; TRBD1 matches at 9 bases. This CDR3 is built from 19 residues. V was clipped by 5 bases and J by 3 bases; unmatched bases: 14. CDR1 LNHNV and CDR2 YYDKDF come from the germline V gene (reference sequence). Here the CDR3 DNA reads TGTGCCACCAGCGAGGGCTACAAACAGGGGGCGCATGGGGCCAACGTCCTGACTTTC. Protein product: CATSEGYKQGAHGANVLTF.

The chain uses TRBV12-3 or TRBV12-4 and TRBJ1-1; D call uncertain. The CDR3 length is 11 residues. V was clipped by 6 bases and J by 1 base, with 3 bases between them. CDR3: CASRENTEAFF. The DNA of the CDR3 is TGTGCCAGCAGGGAGAACACTGAAGCTTTCTTT.

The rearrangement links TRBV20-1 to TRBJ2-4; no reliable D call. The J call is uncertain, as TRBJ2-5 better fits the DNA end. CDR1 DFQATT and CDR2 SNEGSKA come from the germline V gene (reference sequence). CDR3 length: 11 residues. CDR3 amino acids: CSAGQIKTQYF. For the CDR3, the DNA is TGCAGTGCCGGGCAGATAAAGACCCAGTACTTC.

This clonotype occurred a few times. CDR3 loop: CASSLAGSWETQYF. CDR3 nucleotide sequence: TGTGCCAGCAGCTTAGCAGGGTCCTGGGAGACCCAGTACTTC. The chain uses TRBV7-2 and TRBJ2-5; D gene ambiguous. Germline V gene sequence: CDR1 SGHTA, CDR2 FQGNSA. V was trimmed by 0 bases and J by 5 bases, leaving 10 bases between them. The CDR3 is 14 residues long.

The CDR3 bases are TGTGCCAGCTCAGGCCGGGGGAACACTGAAGCTTTCTTT. Translated, it gives CASSGRGNTEAFF. The chain is built from TRBV18 and TRBJ1-1; no firm D call. The V end was cut by 5 bases, the J end by 1 base, with 8 bases between. CDR3 size: 13 residues. The germline gives CDR1 KGHSH, CDR2 LQKENI.

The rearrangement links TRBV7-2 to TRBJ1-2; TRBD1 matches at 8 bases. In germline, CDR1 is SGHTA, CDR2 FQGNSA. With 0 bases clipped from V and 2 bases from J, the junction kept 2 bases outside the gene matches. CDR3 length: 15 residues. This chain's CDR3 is CASSLATGDNYGYTF. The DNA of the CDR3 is TGTGCCAGCAGCTTAGCGACAGGGGACAACTATGGCTACACCTTC. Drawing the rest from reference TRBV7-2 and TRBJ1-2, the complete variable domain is GAGVSQSPSNKVTEKGKDVELRCDPISGHTALYWYRQSLGQGLEFLIYFQGNSAPDKSGLPSDRFSAERTGGSVSTLTIQRTQQEDSAVYLCASSLATGDNYGYTFGSGTRLTVV.

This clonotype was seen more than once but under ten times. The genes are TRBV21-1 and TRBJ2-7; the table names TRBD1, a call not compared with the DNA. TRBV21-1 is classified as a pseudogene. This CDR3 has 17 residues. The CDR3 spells CASSKAQGRRTQYEQYF. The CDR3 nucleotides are TGTGCCAGCAGCAAAGCGCAAGGGCGACGGACCCAATACGAGCAGTACTTC.

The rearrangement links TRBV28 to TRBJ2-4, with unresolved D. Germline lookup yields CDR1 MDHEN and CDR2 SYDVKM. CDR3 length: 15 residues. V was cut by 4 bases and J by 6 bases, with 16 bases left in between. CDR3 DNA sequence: TGTGCCAGCAGTTCCGCGGCCGCCTTCGGAAACATTCAGTACTTC. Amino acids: CASSSAAAFGNIQYF.

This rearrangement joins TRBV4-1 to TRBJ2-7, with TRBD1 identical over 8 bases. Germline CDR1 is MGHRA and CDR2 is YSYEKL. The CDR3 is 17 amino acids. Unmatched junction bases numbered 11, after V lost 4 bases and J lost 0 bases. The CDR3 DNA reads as TGCGCCAGCAGCCGAAGTAGCCGGGACAGGAGCTCCTACGAGCAGTACTTC. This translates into CASSRSSRDRSSYEQYF.

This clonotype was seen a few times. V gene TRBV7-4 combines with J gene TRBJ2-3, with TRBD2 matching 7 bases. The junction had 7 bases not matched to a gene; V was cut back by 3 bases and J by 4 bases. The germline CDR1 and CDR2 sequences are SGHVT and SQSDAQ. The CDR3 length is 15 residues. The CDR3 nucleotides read TGTGCCAGCAGCTTCCCAGCGGGAATCCCAGATACGCAGTATTTT. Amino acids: CASSFPAGIPDTQYF.

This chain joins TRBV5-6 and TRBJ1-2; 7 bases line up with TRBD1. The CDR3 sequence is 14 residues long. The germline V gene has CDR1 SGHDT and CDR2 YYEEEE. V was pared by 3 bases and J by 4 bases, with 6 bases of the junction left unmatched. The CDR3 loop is CASSSQGTAYGYTF. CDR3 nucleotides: TGTGCCAGCAGCTCACAAGGGACAGCCTATGGCTACACCTTC.

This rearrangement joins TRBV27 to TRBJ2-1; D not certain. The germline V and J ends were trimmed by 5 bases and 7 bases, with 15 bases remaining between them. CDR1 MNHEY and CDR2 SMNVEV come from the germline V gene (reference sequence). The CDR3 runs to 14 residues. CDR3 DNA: TGTGCCAGCAGTCCCAACCCTAATGGGAATGAGCAGTTCTTC. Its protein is CASSPNPNGNEQFF.

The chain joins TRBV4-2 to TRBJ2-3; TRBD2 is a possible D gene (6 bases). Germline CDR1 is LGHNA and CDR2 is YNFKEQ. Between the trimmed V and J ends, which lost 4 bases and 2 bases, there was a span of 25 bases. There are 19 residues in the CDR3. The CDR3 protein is CASSPALGGPSRPTDTQYF. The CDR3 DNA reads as TGTGCCAGCAGCCCAGCTTTAGGAGGGCCCTCAAGACCCACAGATACGCAGTATTTT.

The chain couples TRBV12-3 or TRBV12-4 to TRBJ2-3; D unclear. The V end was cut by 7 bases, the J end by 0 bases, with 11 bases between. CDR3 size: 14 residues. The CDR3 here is CASMSILSTDTQYF. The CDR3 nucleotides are TGTGCCAGCATGTCCATACTTAGCACAGATACGCAGTATTTT.

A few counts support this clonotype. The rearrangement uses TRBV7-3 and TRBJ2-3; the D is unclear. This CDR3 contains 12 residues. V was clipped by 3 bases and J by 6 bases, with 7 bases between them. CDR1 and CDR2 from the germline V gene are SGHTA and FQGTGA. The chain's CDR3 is CASSFLKDTQYF. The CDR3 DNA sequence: TGTGCCAGCAGCTTTCTCAAGGATACGCAGTATTTT.

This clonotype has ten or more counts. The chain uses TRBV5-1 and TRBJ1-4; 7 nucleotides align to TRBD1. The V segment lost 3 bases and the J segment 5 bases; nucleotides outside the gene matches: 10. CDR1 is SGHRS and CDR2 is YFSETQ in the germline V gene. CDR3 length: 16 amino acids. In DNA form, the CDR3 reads TGCGCCAGCAGCTATAACGGACAGGCCATCAATGAAAAACTGTTTTTT. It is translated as CASSYNGQAINEKLFF.